In its sample, the clone carrying this T cell receptor beta chain was seen a few times. The target antigen is unknown. V lost 0 bases and J 4 bases, leaving 19 bases between the germline ends. Germline CDR1 is DFQATT and CDR2 is SNEGSKA (reference sequence). The CDR3 is made up of 17 amino acids. This specimen belongs to a study of identical twins. Findings of the study overall: Abundant beta clonotypes from cord blood had fewer insertions, unlike memory repertoires, which showed none.

From the 5' RACE reads, TCRdb called clonotypes with MiXCR, one entry per CDR3 protein. The sample holds 250,000 to 300,000 distinct CDR3 sequences, 6.5% to 9.5% seen once. The sample was also reused in another study, on yellow fever vaccine responses in identical twins.

The source of this sequence is a woman between 18 and 30 years old in good health. The chain combines TRBV20-1 with TRBJ2-1, with D hard to call. The sample comprised CD8+ T cells sorted from blood. The CDR3: CSARDSVGETTYNEQFF. The CDR3 nucleotides read TGCAGTGCTAGAGATTCTGTCGGTGAGACGACATACAATGAGCAGTTCTTC.